These 28 T cell receptor beta chains came from one sample sequenced in a study of blood T cell repertoires in COVID-19. Assay: immunoSEQ multiplex PCR; the TCRdb copy retains only in-frame clones and omits some. In the table there are 240,000 or so clones, roughly nine tenths of which are singletons. What was sequenced was peripheral blood. The receptor source for this set is a man in his sixties who had recovered from COVID-19.

This chain uses TRBV7-2 with TRBJ1-5; possible D gene TRBD1, 6 bases. There are 18 residues in the CDR3. V dropped 3 bases and J dropped 7 bases, with 25 bases sitting between them. Per the germline V gene, CDR1 is SGHTA and CDR2 is FQGNSA. In nucleotides, the CDR3 is TGTGCCAGCAGCTTGGGTCCGGGGGGGGCCGAGGTATGGCAGCCCCAGCATTTT. This encodes CASSLGPGGAEVWQPQHF.

J is TRBJ2-7 and V is TRBV2; TRBD2 agrees at 8 bases. Germline V gives CDR1 SNHLY, CDR2 FYNNEI. This CDR3 is built from 14 residues. The junction had 13 bases not matched to a gene; V was cut back by 6 bases and J by 9 bases. CDR3 DNA: TGTGCCAGCAGGCCGGGACTAGACTTTGGAGTGCAGTACTTC. It yields the protein CASRPGLDFGVQYF.

V gene TRBV5-1 combines with J gene TRBJ2-3; TRBD2 matches 7 bases. Germline values: CDR1 SGHRS, CDR2 YFSETQ. J was trimmed by 2 bases and V by 2 bases; bases with no gene match: 8. The CDR3 has 16 residues. The CDR3 spells CASSFERGPITDTQYF. CDR3 nucleotides: TGCGCCAGCAGCTTTGAGCGGGGACCCATCACAGATACGCAGTATTTT.

The CDR3 sequence: CATSDHRGASNQPQHF. The CDR3 nucleotides are TGTGCCACCAGTGATCACAGGGGCGCTAGCAATCAGCCCCAGCATTTT. The chain recombines TRBV24-1 with TRBJ1-5, with 7 bases matching TRBD1. V lost 3 bases, J lost 0 bases, and 4 bases stayed unmatched. Germline loops: CDR1 KGHDR, CDR2 SFDVKD. The CDR3 length is 16 residues.

The CDR3 DNA reads as TGTGCCAGCAGCTTAGCGAGGCTAAGCCGCGAGACCCAGTACTTC. Protein: CASSLARLSRETQYF. The genes are TRBV11-2 and TRBJ2-5; unclear D gene. The germline CDR1 and CDR2 sequences are SGHAT and FQNNGV. This CDR3 contains 15 residues. Trimming took 1 base from V and 5 from J, leaving 14 bases between them.

The chain combines TRBV30 with TRBJ2-4, with D possibly matching TRBD2 (6 bases). Germline lookup yields CDR1 GTSNPN and CDR2 SVGIG (reference sequence). This CDR3 is 13 amino acids long. Trimming removed 3 bases at V and 7 bases at J, with 13 bases between. This CDR3 is CAWRDRDLNIQYF. In DNA, the CDR3 is TGTGCCTGGAGGGATAGGGACTTGAACATTCAGTACTTC.

J is TRBJ2-2 and V is TRBV11-2; a possible D gene is TRBD1 (6 bases). There are 16 residues in the CDR3. Germline CDR1 and CDR2: SGHAT and FQNNGV. Deletions cut 5 bases from V and 4 bases from J, with 17 bases between. The CDR3 bases are TGTGCCAGCAGCCATAACAGGGTTTCGGCCACCGGGGAGCTGTTTTTT. Its protein is CASSHNRVSATGELFF.

The rearrangement links TRBV19 to TRBJ2-1; D possibly corresponds to TRBD2 (5 bases). Trimming shortened V by 1 base and J by 7 bases, and 8 bases separated the two germline ends. This CDR3 has 13 residues. The germline V gene has CDR1 LNHDA and CDR2 SQIVND (reference sequence). CDR3: CASSIVRANEQFF. DNA for the CDR3: TGTGCCAGTAGTATAGTGAGGGCGAATGAGCAGTTCTTC. The complete variable domain, with remaining parts taken from reference TRBV19 and TRBJ2-1, reads DGGITQSPKYLFRKEGQNVTLSCEQNLNHDAMYWYRQDPGQGLRLIYYSQIVNDFQKGDIAEGYSVSREKKESFPLTVTSAQKNPTAFYLCASSIVRANEQFFGPGTRLTVL.

The chain links TRBV2 to TRBJ2-7; a weak D match, TRBD1 (5 bases). V dropped 2 bases and J dropped 5 bases, with 13 bases sitting between them. This CDR3 has 14 amino acids. Germline loops: CDR1 SNHLY, CDR2 FYNNEI. CDR3 amino acids: CASSEYAPGHEQYV. DNA for the CDR3: TGTGCCAGCAGTGAATACGCGCCAGGGCACGAGCAGTACGTC.

The chain combines TRBV14 with TRBJ1-2; 8 bases agree with TRBD1. V dropped 4 bases and J dropped 14; count of bases not matched to a gene: 15. CDR1 and CDR2 from the germline V gene are SGHDN and FVKESK. This CDR3 is built from 14 residues. The CDR3 region is CASSLLQGGTGFTF. For the CDR3, the DNA is TGTGCCAGCAGCCTCCTCCAAGGCGGGACAGGCTTTACCTTC.

V is TRBV28 and J is TRBJ1-5, with 8 bases matching TRBD1. Germline V lookup: CDR1 MDHEN, CDR2 SYDVKM. This CDR3 is 16 amino acids long. J gave up 1 base and V 6 bases, and 8 bases lay outside the gene matches. Here the CDR3 reads CASRKRTGTSNQPQHF. In DNA, the CDR3 is TGTGCCAGCAGAAAACGGACAGGGACAAGCAATCAGCCCCAGCATTTT.

This clone occurred once. The chain carries TRBV7-2 and TRBJ2-7; 7 bases line up with TRBD2. The germline V gene has CDR1 SGHTA and CDR2 FQGNSA. The CDR3 loop spans 14 amino acids. Trimming cost V 4 bases and J 2 bases; bases outside gene matches: 5. The CDR3: CASSSGGFTYEQYF. For the CDR3, the DNA is TGTGCCAGCAGCTCGGGGGGATTCACCTACGAGCAGTACTTC.

The V and J genes are TRBV5-5 and TRBJ2-7; D is unclear. V lost 0 bases to trimming and J lost 5 bases, with 6 bases between them. The CDR3 is 12 residues long. In germline, CDR1 is SGHKS, CDR2 YYEKEE (reference sequence). The CDR3 sequence is CASSLGLDEQYV. Written as DNA, the CDR3 is TGTGCCAGCAGCTTGGGACTGGACGAGCAGTACGTC.

This CDR3 reads CASSRGGLNTEAFF. CDR3 nucleotides: TGTGCCAGTAGTCGGGGGGGCTTGAACACTGAAGCTTTCTTT. The chain has TRBV19 and TRBJ1-1, with D maybe TRBD1 (6 bases). Germline V gene lookup returns CDR1 LNHDA and CDR2 SQIVND (reference sequence). CDR3 length: 14 residues. V was trimmed by 5 bases and J by 0 bases, leaving 10 bases between them.

The chain couples TRBV7-9 to TRBJ1-2; 7 nucleotides align to TRBD1. V dropped 7 bases and J dropped 3; count of bases not matched to a gene: 5. The length of the CDR3 is 13 residues. Germline V lookup: CDR1 SEHNR, CDR2 FQNEAQ (reference sequence). In nucleotides, the CDR3 is TGTGCCAGCAACCGACAGGGAGACTATGGCTACACCTTC. Its protein product is CASNRQGDYGYTF.

This clone was seen a single time. J is TRBJ2-1 and V is TRBV24-1; a weak D match, TRBD1 (6 bases). This CDR3 contains 12 residues. V was pared by 5 bases and J by 7 bases, with 8 bases between. CDR1 is KGHDR and CDR2 is SFDVKD in the germline V gene. CDR3 in DNA: TGTGCCACCAGTGGAAGGGGGAATGAGCAGTTCTTC. Protein sequence: CATSGRGNEQFF.

The CDR3 region is CASSLRYSGGYEQYF. CDR3 sequence (DNA): TGTGCCAGCAGCTTGCGTTACAGCGGGGGCTACGAGCAGTACTTC. This chain uses TRBV5-8 with TRBJ2-7, with 8 bases lining up with TRBD2. The germline V gene has CDR1 SGHTS and CDR2 YDEGEE. The J segment lost 3 bases and the V segment lost 1 base, leaving 6 bases of the junction unmatched. The CDR3 sequence is 15 residues long.

This clone was counted only a few times. The J gene is TRBJ1-5, the V gene TRBV2; D gene unclear. Germline values: CDR1 SNHLY, CDR2 FYNNEI. The CDR3 sequence is 14 residues long. V lost 7 bases and J 6 bases, leaving 16 bases between the germline ends. This chain's CDR3 is CASKRGPTGQPQHF. Written as DNA, the CDR3 is TGTGCCAGCAAGCGGGGTCCGACGGGTCAGCCCCAGCATTTT.

A single count supports this clone. V is TRBV5-1 and J is TRBJ1-1; unclear D gene. The CDR3 runs to 13 residues. The germline CDR1 and CDR2 sequences are SGHRS and YFSETQ. V dropped 1 base and J dropped 3 bases, with 7 bases sitting between them. CDR3 sequence (DNA): TGCGCCAGCAGCTTGACAGCGGACACTGAAGCTTTCTTT. This sequence encodes CASSLTADTEAFF.

The chain has TRBV5-5 and TRBJ1-6, with a possible D match to TRBD1 (5 bases). The CDR3 consists of 15 residues. V gave up 2 bases and J gave up 2 bases, with 8 bases separating them. In germline, CDR1 is SGHKS, CDR2 YYEKEE (reference sequence). The CDR3 DNA reads as TGTGCCAGCAGCTTACAGGAACCCTATAATTCACCCCTCCACTTT. Its translation: CASSLQEPYNSPLHF.

V is TRBV7-2 and J is TRBJ2-1, with a weak D call TRBD2 (6 bases). V was trimmed by 5 bases and J by 0 bases, leaving 17 bases between them. The CDR3 consists of 17 residues. Germline CDR1 is SGHTA and CDR2 is FQGNSA. The CDR3 DNA sequence: TGTGCCAGCAGCCCCCTCAACCCGGGGGTCTCCTACAATGAGCAGTTCTTC. This translates into CASSPLNPGVSYNEQFF.

The J gene is TRBJ1-5, the V gene TRBV9; 11 bases are shared with TRBD1. The junction had 5 bases not matched to a gene; V was cut back by 4 bases and J by 5 bases. CDR3 length equals 15 residues. From germline, CDR1 is SGDLS and CDR2 YYNGEE. CDR3 sequence: CASSPGQGVYQPQHF. The CDR3 nucleotides read TGTGCCAGCAGCCCGGGACAGGGGGTCTATCAGCCCCAGCATTTT.

V gene TRBV18 combines with J gene TRBJ1-4; no reliable D call. In germline, CDR1 is KGHSH, CDR2 LQKENI. V was shortened by 3 bases and J by 10 bases, with 15 bases between the two germline ends. This CDR3 is built from 14 residues. CDR3 residues: CASSPGTDGRKLFF. CDR3 bases: TGTGCCAGCTCACCGGGTACGGATGGGAGAAAACTGTTTTTT.

This sequence joins TRBV5-1 and TRBJ2-1, with TRBD2 identical over 13 bases. Germline CDR1 and CDR2: SGHRS and YFSETQ. The CDR3 sequence is 17 residues long. The V and J ends lost 0 bases and 9 bases, in that order; junction bases with no gene match: 9. CDR3 loop: CASSLAAGLAGSGEQFF. CDR3 nucleotides: TGCGCCAGCAGCTTGGCCGCGGGACTAGCGGGGTCCGGTGAGCAGTTCTTC.

CDR3 DNA: TGTGCCAGTAGTATGATTGGGGGCCGTGGGGAAGCTTTCTTT. It codes for CASSMIGGRGEAFF. V and J are TRBV19 and TRBJ1-1; D is perhaps TRBD1 (6 bases). From germline, CDR1 is LNHDA and CDR2 SQIVND (reference sequence). CDR3 length equals 14 residues. Trimming pared 3 bases from V and 8 bases from J, leaving 16 bases between.

The chain combines TRBV19 with TRBJ2-3, with 9 bases fitting TRBD2. The CDR3 contains 17 residues. The V gene's germline CDR1 is LNHDA and CDR2 SQIVND (reference sequence). V lost 3 bases and J lost 2; bases outside the gene matches: 9. The CDR3 DNA sequence: TGTGCCAGTAGTATCCCAAGCGGGGGGCGGTACACAGATACGCAGTATTTT. Translated, it gives CASSIPSGGRYTDTQYF. Full variable domain (rest looked up from reference TRBV19 and TRBJ2-3): DGGITQSPKYLFRKEGQNVTLSCEQNLNHDAMYWYRQDPGQGLRLIYYSQIVNDFQKGDIAEGYSVSREKKESFPLTVTSAQKNPTAFYLCASSIPSGGRYTDTQYFGPGTRLTVL.

This chain connects TRBV2 to TRBJ2-7; D possibly corresponds to TRBD2 (5 bases). This CDR3 contains 13 residues. V was clipped by 5 bases and J by 5 bases, with 13 bases between them. The germline V gene encodes CDR1 SNHLY and CDR2 FYNNEI. The CDR3 region is CASSYRERNEQYF. CDR3 nucleotide sequence: TGTGCCAGCAGTTATAGGGAGAGGAACGAGCAGTACTTC. Looking up the rest from reference TRBV2 and TRBJ2-7 gives the full variable domain: EPEVTQTPSHQVTQMGQEVILRCVPISNHLYFYWYRQILGQKVEFLVSFYNNEISEKSEIFDDQFSVERPDGSNFTLKIRSTKLEDSAMYFCASSYRERNEQYFGPGTRLTVT.

Written as DNA, the CDR3 is TGTGCCAGCAGTGTCGACACTTACACTGAAGCTTTCTTT. It translates to CASSVDTYTEAFF. The chain links TRBV2 to TRBJ1-1; no clear D. This CDR3 spans 13 amino acids. Germline loops: CDR1 SNHLY, CDR2 FYNNEI. The V gene lost 4 bases and the J gene lost 3 bases, with 9 bases spanning the gap.